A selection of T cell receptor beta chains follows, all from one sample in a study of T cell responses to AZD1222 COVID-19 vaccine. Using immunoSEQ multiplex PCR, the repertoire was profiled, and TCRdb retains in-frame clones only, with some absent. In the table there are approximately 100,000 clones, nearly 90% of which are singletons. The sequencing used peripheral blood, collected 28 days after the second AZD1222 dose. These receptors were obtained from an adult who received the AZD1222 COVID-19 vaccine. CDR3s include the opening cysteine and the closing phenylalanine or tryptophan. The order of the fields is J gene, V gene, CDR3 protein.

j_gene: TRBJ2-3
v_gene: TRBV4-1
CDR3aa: CASSQSLRQGGDTQYF

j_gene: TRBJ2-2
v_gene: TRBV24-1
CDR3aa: CATSAENTGELFF

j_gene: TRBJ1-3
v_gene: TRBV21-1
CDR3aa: CASSNAPTGTNSGNTIYF

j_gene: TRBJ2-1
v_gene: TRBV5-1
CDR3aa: CASSPGLAGGQEQFF

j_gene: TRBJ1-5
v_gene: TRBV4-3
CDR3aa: CASSQGPPGANQPQHF

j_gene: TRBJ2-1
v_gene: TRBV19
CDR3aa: CASSNTGGAGNEQFF

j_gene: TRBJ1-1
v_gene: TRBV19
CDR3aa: CASSIQGNTEAFF

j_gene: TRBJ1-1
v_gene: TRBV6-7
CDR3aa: CASAGGGYYYTEAFF

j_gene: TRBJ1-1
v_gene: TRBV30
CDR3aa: CAWRKPGQNTEAFF

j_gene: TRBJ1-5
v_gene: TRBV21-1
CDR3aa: CASSKDDRESNQPQHF

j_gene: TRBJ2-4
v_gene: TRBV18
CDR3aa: CASSPGGFGIQYF

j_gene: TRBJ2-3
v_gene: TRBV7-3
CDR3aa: CASSLTGGTDTQYF

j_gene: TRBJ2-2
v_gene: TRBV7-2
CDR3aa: CASSLIAGGTFTGELFF

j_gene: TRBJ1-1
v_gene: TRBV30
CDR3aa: CAWSLTYRESTEAFF

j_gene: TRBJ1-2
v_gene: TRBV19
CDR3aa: CASSLGTGAFYGYTF

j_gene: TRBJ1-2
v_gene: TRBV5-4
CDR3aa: CASSFGVGYTF

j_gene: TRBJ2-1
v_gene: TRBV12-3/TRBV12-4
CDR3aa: CASRPDRPGEQFF

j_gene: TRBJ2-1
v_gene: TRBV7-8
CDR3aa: CASSLSLAAYNEQFF

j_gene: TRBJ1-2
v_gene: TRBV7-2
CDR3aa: CASATTGGAGYGYTF

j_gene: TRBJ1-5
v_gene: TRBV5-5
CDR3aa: CASSLGVTQPQHF

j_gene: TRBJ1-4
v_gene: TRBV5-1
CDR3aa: CASSFGQTNEKLFF

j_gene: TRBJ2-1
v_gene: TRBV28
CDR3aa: CASEGREVGNEQFF

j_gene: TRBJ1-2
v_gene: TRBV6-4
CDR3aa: CASSEEPTLPNGYTF

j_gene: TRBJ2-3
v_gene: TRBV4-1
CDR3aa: CASSQRTSGGTDTQYF

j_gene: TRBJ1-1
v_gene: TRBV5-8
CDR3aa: CASSLFRGAGTFF

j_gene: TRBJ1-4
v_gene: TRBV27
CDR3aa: CASRRGSVANEKLFF

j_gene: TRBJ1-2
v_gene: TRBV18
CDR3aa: CASSPDRGQVYGYTF

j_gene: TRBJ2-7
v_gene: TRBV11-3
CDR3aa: CASSSGGGDVGEQYF

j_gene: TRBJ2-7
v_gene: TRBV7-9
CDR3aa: CASSMGGGTYEQYF